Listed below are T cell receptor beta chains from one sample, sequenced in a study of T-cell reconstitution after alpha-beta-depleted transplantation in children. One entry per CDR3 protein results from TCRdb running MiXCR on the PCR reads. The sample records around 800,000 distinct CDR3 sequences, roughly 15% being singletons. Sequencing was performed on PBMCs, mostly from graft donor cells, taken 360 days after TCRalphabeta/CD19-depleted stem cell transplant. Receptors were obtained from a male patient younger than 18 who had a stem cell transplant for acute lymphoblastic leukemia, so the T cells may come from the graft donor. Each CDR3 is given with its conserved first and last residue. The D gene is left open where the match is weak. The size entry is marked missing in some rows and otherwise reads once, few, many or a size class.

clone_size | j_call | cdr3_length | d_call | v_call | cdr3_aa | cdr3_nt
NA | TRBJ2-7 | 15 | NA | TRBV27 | CASSFGDASSYEQYF | TGTGCCAGCAGTTTCGGGGACGCAAGCTCCTACGAGCAGTACTTC
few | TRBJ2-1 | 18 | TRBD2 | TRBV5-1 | CASSLALAVLSSYNEQFF | TGCGCCAGCAGCTTGGCACTAGCGGTACTTAGCTCCTACAATGAGCAGTTCTTC
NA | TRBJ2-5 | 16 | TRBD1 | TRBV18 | CASSPYVNRGMETQYF | TGTGCCAGCTCACCATATGTAAACAGGGGGATGGAGACCCAGTACTTC
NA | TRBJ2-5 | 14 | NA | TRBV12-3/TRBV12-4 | CASVTWGDQETQYF | TGTGCCAGCGTAACTTGGGGGGATCAAGAGACCCAGTACTTC
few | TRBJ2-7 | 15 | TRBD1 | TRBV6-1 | CASSEPGQGTMLQYF | TGTGCCAGCAGTGAGCCGGGACAGGGAACCATGCTGCAGTACTTC
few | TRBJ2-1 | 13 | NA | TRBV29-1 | CSAGGTTYNEQFF | TGCAGCGCTGGCGGGACAACTTACAATGAGCAGTTCTTC
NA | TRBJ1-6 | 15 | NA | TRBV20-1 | CSARDPGDESSPLHF | TGCAGTGCTAGAGATCCAGGGGATGAAAGTTCACCCCTCCACTTT
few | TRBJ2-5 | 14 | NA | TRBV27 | CARIHERSGETQYF | TGTGCCAGGATACATGAGAGATCAGGGGAGACCCAGTACTTC
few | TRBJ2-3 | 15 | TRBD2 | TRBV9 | CASSVREGSGDTQYF | TGTGCCAGCAGCGTACGGGAGGGGTCCGGGGATACGCAGTATTTT
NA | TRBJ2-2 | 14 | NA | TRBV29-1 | CSVAAGLNTGELFF | TGCAGCGTTGCGGCGGGACTTAACACCGGGGAGCTGTTTTTT
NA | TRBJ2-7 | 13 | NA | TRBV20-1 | CSARAEPSYEQYF | TGCAGTGCTAGAGCGGAACCCTCCTACGAGCAGTACTTC
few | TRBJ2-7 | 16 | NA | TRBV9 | CASSESPSEVSYEQYF | TGTGCCAGCAGCGAGAGCCCCTCAGAAGTCTCCTACGAGCAGTACTTC
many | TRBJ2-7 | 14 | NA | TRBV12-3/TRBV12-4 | CASNRDRRPYEQYF | TGTGCCAGCAATCGGGACCGCCGACCGTACGAGCAGTACTTC
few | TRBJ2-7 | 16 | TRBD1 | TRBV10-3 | CAINRDRGRPSYEQYF | TGTGCCATCAACCGGGACAGGGGGCGACCCTCCTACGAGCAGTACTTC
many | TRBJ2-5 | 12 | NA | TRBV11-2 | CASSFTRETQYF | TGTGCCAGCAGCTTCACACGAGAGACCCAGTACTTC
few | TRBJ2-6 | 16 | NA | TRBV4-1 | CASSPGRSSGANVLTF | TGCGCCAGCAGCCCAGGACGGAGCTCTGGGGCCAACGTCCTGACTTTC
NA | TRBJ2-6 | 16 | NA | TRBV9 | CASSPSAFSGANVLTF | TGTGCCAGCAGCCCCTCGGCCTTCTCTGGGGCCAACGTCCTGACTTTC
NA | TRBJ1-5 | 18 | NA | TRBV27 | CASSFSRVGVYSNQPQHF | TGTGCCAGCAGTTTTTCCAGGGTCGGGGTGTATAGCAATCAGCCCCAGCATTTT
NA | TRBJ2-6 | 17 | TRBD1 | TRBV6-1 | CASSDRVYISGANVLTF | TGTGCCAGCAGCGACAGGGTTTACATCTCTGGGGCCAACGTCCTGACTTTC
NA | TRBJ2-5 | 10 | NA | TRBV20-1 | CSASTETQYF | TGCAGTGCTAGCACGGAGACCCAGTACTTC
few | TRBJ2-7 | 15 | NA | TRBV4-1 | CASSQTDSYTYEQYF | TGCGCCAGCAGCCAGACGGATTCTTACACCTACGAGCAGTACTTC
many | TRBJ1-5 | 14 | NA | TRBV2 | CASRGQYGNQPQHF | TGTGCCAGCAGGGGACAATACGGGAATCAGCCCCAGCATTTT
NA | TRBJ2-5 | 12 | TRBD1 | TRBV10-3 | CANGQGGETQYF | TGTGCCAACGGACAGGGGGGTGAGACCCAGTACTTC
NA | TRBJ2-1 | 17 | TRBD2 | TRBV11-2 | CASSIDSGGAVGNEQFF | TGTGCCAGCAGCATAGATAGCGGGGGCGCTGTGGGCAATGAGCAGTTCTTC
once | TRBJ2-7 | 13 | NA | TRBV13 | CASSLMEDREQYF | TGTGCCAGCAGCTTAATGGAGGATCGCGAGCAGTACTTC
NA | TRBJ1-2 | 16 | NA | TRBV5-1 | CASSLLTPQKGYGYTF | TGCGCCAGCAGCCTTCTGACACCTCAAAAGGGCTATGGCTACACCTTC
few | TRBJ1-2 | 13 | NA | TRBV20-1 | CSAPLQGNYGYTF | TGCAGTGCGCCCCTACAGGGAAACTATGGCTACACCTTC
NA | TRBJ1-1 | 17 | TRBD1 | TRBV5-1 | CASSWGDRLSMNTEAFF | TGCGCCAGCAGCTGGGGGGACAGGCTATCTATGAACACTGAAGCTTTCTTT
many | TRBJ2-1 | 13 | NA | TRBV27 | CASRVATYNEQFF | TGTGCCAGCAGAGTAGCGACCTACAATGAGCAGTTCTTC